These T cell receptor beta chains were read from a single sample in a study of blood T cell repertoires in COVID-19. Sequencing was performed with immunoSEQ multiplex PCR; in TCRdb, only in-frame clones are kept and a portion is missing. The sample has some 71,000 clones; roughly 84% are singletons. Material for sequencing was peripheral blood. Receptor source: a woman in her forties or fifties with acute or convalescent COVID-19. Each CDR3 is given with its conserved first and last residue. A D gene is named only where the DNA matches it firmly. Size tells how often a clone was seen (once, few, many) or the class of an expanded clone, and some rows leave it out.

DNA	CDR3	V	J	size	D
TGTGCCAGTAGCCTGGGACTAGCGAGAGCCGAGCAGTACTTC	CASSLGLARAEQYF	TRBV19	TRBJ2-7	.	TRBD2
TGTGCCAGCAGCCAAGACCGGGGTAGGGGAAACACCATATATTTT	CASSQDRGRGNTIYF	TRBV3-1/TRBV3-2	TRBJ1-3	.	.
TGTGCCACCAGTGATTCTCGGCGGGGCCAGGCCAAAAACATTCAGTACTTC	CATSDSRRGQAKNIQYF	TRBV24-1	TRBJ2-4	.	.
TGTGCCAGCAGCTGGGTCCGAGGGAACTCTGGCGGCCCTGAAGCTTTCTTT	CASSWVRGNSGGPEAFF	TRBV7-7	TRBJ1-1	.	.
TGTGCCAGCTCCCCAAGGGGACTGAGGGACAATGAGCAGTTCTTC	CASSPRGLRDNEQFF	TRBV18	TRBJ2-1	.	.
TGTGCCAGTAGTATACGGGACAGCGGCACTGAAGCTTTCTTT	CASSIRDSGTEAFF	TRBV19	TRBJ1-1	.	TRBD1
TGCGCCAGCAGCGACCTAACGGGGGTACGAACTGAAGCTTTCTTT	CASSDLTGVRTEAFF	TRBV5-1	TRBJ1-1	once	.
TGTGCCAGCAGCTTAGTGCTGAGCTCCTACAATGAGCAGTTCTTC	CASSLVLSSYNEQFF	TRBV7-3	TRBJ2-1	once	.
TGTGCCAGCAGCTTAATTAAGGGAGTGTCACCCCTCCACTTT	CASSLIKGVSPLHF	TRBV7-2	TRBJ1-6	.	.
TGCGCCAGCAGCTTGTTGGACAGGGAGTACGGGGAGCTGTTTTTT	CASSLLDREYGELFF	TRBV5-1	TRBJ2-2	.	TRBD1
TGTGCCATCAGTGGCCCCGGGGGAGGCTACACCTTC	CAISGPGGGYTF	TRBV10-3	TRBJ1-2	.	.
TGTGCCAGCAGCCAATGGTCGCCGGGGTCCTCCTACAATGAGCAGTTCTTC	CASSQWSPGSSYNEQFF	TRBV3-1/TRBV3-2	TRBJ2-1	.	.
TGTGCCAGCAGCCTCGACAGGGGGCTGATCCGTAATGAAAAACTGTTTTTT	CASSLDRGLIRNEKLFF	TRBV5-5	TRBJ1-4	.	TRBD1
TGTGCCAGCAGCCAAGATTGGGGCAGGGTGTCGCCGGAGCTGTTTTTT	CASSQDWGRVSPELFF	TRBV14	TRBJ2-2	.	.
TGTGCCAGCAGCCCCACAGGGGCTCGCGGCTACACCTTC	CASSPTGARGYTF	TRBV12-3/TRBV12-4	TRBJ1-2	.	TRBD1
TGTGCCAGCTCGTTAACAGGGCCCACTGAAGCTTTCTTT	CASSLTGPTEAFF	TRBV18	TRBJ1-1	.	.
TGTGCCAGCAGTGTTGGGGCCCGGGGGGGGTTGAACACTGAAGCTTTCTTT	CASSVGARGGLNTEAFF	TRBV2	TRBJ1-1	once	.
TGTGCCAGCAACCTGGGACAGGGGTACCACGAGCAGTACTTC	CASNLGQGYHEQYF	TRBV10-3	TRBJ2-7	few	TRBD1
TGTGCCTGGAAAGGGACAGACTATGGCTACACCTTC	CAWKGTDYGYTF	TRBV30	TRBJ1-2	.	TRBD1
TGTGCCAGCAGCGAGGCAGATACGCAGTATTTT	CASSEADTQYF	TRBV7-9	TRBJ2-3	.	.
TGTGCCTGGAGACAGGGTTGGGATCAGCCCCAGCATTTT	CAWRQGWDQPQHF	TRBV30	TRBJ1-5	.	.
TGCGCCAGCAGCGGGACAGGGGGCCCCTACGAGCAGTACTTC	CASSGTGGPYEQYF	TRBV5-1	TRBJ2-7	.	TRBD1
TGCGCCAGCAGCCAAGTACAGGGTCCGCTTAACACTGAAGCTTTCTTT	CASSQVQGPLNTEAFF	TRBV4-3	TRBJ1-1	.	.
TGTGCCAGCACCCTCGGGACAGGCCATTCACCCCTCCACTTT	CASTLGTGHSPLHF	TRBV6-6	TRBJ1-6	.	TRBD1
TGCGCCAGCAGCTCCCAAGCCCAAGAGACCCAGTACTTC	CASSSQAQETQYF	TRBV5-1	TRBJ2-5	.	.
TGCGCCAGCAGCCTACGTTCTATGGGCGTGAACACTGAAGCTTTCTTT	CASSLRSMGVNTEAFF	TRBV5-1	TRBJ1-1	.	.
TGTGCCAGCAGCTTAGTTACCCCGGTGGTATCCTACGAGCAGTACTTC	CASSLVTPVVSYEQYF	TRBV7-9	TRBJ2-7	.	.
TGTGCCAGCAGTTGGGCGGGGGCTGGGTCACCCCTCCACTTT	CASSWAGAGSPLHF	TRBV6-5	TRBJ1-6	.	.
TGTGCCAGCAGGCAGGGTGGCATTAGCAATCAGCCCCAGCATTTT	CASRQGGISNQPQHF	TRBV2	TRBJ1-5	.	.
TGTGCCAGCAGCTTTGTGACAGCTCTGGAGCTCACTGAAGCTTTCTTT	CASSFVTALELTEAFF	TRBV7-9	TRBJ1-1	.	.
TGTGCCAGCAGTCGACAGTACAATGAGCAGTTCTTC	CASSRQYNEQFF	TRBV6-2/TRBV6-3	TRBJ2-1	.	.
TGTGCCAGCAGCGTAAGCACCCGGACAGGGGTGGGTGGCTACACCTTC	CASSVSTRTGVGGYTF	TRBV9	TRBJ1-2	few	TRBD1
TGTGCCAGCAGCCCCCGGGAGATCTCGGCCGAGCAGTACTTC	CASSPREISAEQYF	TRBV13	TRBJ2-7	.	.
TGCAGCGTTGCTGGACTAGCGGGAGGCTCAGATACGCAGTATTTT	CSVAGLAGGSDTQYF	TRBV29-1	TRBJ2-3	.	TRBD2
TGTGCCACCAGTGATGGGGGCAGATATCAGCCCCAGCATTTT	CATSDGGRYQPQHF	TRBV24-1	TRBJ1-5	few	.
TGTGCCATCACTACAGGCCTCTACGAGCAGTACTTC	CAITTGLYEQYF	TRBV10-3	TRBJ2-7	.	.
TGTGCCAGCAGCTCGGACAGGCTCTCACCCCTCCACTTT	CASSSDRLSPLHF	TRBV7-6	TRBJ1-6	.	TRBD1
TGCAGCGTTGTGATCTTTTTAGGACAGATGAACACTGAAGCTTTCTTT	CSVVIFLGQMNTEAFF	TRBV29-1	TRBJ1-1	.	.
TGTGCCACCAGCAGAGTCCAGGGGGCTATAGATACGCAGTATTTT	CATSRVQGAIDTQYF	TRBV15	TRBJ2-3	few	TRBD1
TGTGCCAGCAGCCCCGAGGGAGGGGTGGGTTACGAGCAGTACTTC	CASSPEGGVGYEQYF	TRBV6-5	TRBJ2-7	.	TRBD2
TGTGCCAGCCGCCAGTGTGGGGGACAGTGGAGAGAGACCCAGTACTTC	CASRQCGGQWRETQYF	TRBV21-1	TRBJ2-5	.	.
TGCGCCAGCAGCACCAACGCAGGGATGAACACTGAAGCTTTCTTT	CASSTNAGMNTEAFF	TRBV5-1	TRBJ1-1	.	.
TGTGCCAGTGGGGGCCTCCAAGAGACCCAGTACTTC	CASGGLQETQYF	TRBV6-5	TRBJ2-5	.	.
TGCGCCAGCAGCGGGGGGGCGCGGGGCAGCACAGATACGCAGTATTTT	CASSGGARGSTDTQYF	TRBV5-1	TRBJ2-3	.	.
TGTGCCAGCAGTGAATGGGGGGGGACAGGTTGGGAGGAGGAGCAGTACTTC	CASSEWGGTGWEEEQYF	TRBV25-1	TRBJ2-7	.	.
TGTGCCAGCAGTAAGGCCCCGGTAGCATTAAATGGCTACACCTTC	CASSKAPVALNGYTF	TRBV6-5	TRBJ1-2	once	.
TGTGCCAGCAGCGGCCTAGCGGGAGGGGCCGGGGAGCTGTTTTTT	CASSGLAGGAGELFF	TRBV3-1/TRBV3-2	TRBJ2-2	.	TRBD2
TGTGCCCAATCGTCTAAGGCGACGACGCACAGGGGGGAAAGGCAGCCCCAGCATTTT	CAQSSKATTHRGERQPQHF	TRBV19	TRBJ1-5	.	TRBD1
TGTGCCAGCAATAACAGGGGGTCCTACAATGAGCAGTTCTTC	CASNNRGSYNEQFF	TRBV5-4	TRBJ2-1	.	TRBD1
TGCGCCAGCAGCTTGGGTAGCGGAAAAAACATTCAGTACTTC	CASSLGSGKNIQYF	TRBV5-1	TRBJ2-4	.	.